This T cell receptor beta chain was sequenced during a study of response to subunit inactivated influenza vaccine. Overall study findings and caveats: T cells newly recruited by each seasonal influenza vaccination are few, the authors suggested.

TCRdb re-analysed the RT-PCR reads in MiXCR, keeping a single row per CDR3 protein. The sample carries over 400,000 distinct CDR3 sequences, about 10% recorded once. This clonotype has just a few counts. Antigen specificity is unknown. Trimming cost V 6 bases and J 3 bases, with 8 bases left between them. The CDR3 has 13 amino acids. The J gene is TRBJ2-2, the V gene TRBV12-3 or TRBV12-4, with D hard to call. The specimen comprised PBMCs from blood, sampled 45 days after vaccination. This clonotype was obtained from a man aged 45-65 years who received an inactivated influenza vaccine. The CDR3 protein is CASRLRDTGELFF. CDR3 nucleotide sequence: TGTGCCAGCAGGTTGCGCGACACCGGGGAGCTGTTTTTT.